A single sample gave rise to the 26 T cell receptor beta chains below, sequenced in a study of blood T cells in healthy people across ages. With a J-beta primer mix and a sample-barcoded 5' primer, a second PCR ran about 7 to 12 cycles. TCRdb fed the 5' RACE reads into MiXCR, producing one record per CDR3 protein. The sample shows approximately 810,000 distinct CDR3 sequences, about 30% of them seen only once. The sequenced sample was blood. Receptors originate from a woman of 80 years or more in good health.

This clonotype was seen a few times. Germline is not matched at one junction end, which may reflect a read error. CDR3 DNA: TGTGCCAGCAGCCAAGAGTTTCTTTTAGGCCCCAATGAGCAGTTATTC. Translating gives CASSQEFLLGPNEQLF. V usage is TRBV3-1 and J usage is TRBJ2-1; D not resolved. CDR1 and CDR2 (germline): LGHDT, YNNKEL (reference sequence). The CDR3 totals 16 residues.

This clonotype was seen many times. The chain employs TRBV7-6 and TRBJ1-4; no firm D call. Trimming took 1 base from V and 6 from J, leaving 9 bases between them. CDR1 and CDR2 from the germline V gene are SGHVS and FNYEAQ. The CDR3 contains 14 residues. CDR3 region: CASSLGPTHEKLFF. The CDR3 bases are TGTGCCAGCAGCTTAGGACCGACTCATGAAAAACTGTTTTTT.

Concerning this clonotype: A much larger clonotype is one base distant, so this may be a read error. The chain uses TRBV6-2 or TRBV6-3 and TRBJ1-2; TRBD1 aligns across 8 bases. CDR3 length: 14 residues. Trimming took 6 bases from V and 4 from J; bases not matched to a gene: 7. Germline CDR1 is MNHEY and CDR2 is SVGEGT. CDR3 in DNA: TGTGCCAGCAGACGAGTGGACAGGGTCTATGGCTACACCTTC. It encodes CASRRVDRVYGYTF.

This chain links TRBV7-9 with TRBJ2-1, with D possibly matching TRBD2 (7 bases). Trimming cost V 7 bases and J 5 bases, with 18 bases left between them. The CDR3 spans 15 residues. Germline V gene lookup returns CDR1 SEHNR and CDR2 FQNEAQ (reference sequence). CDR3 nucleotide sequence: TGTGCCAGCACCATGAGTCGCGGGGGCAACAATGAGCAGTTCTTC. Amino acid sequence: CASTMSRGGNNEQFF.

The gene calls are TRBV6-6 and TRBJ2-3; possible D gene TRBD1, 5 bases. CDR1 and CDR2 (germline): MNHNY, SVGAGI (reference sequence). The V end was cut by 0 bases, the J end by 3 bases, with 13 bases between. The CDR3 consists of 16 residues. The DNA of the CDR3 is TGTGCCAGCAGTTACTCCCCTGACAGTTCAACAGATACGCAGTATTTT. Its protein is CASSYSPDSSTDTQYF.

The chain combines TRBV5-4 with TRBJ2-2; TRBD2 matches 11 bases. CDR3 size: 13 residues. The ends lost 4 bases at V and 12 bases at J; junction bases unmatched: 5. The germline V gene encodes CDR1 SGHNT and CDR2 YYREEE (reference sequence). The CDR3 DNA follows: TGTGCCAGCAGCCAGGGACTAGCGGAGCAGCTGTTTTTT. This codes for CASSQGLAEQLFF.

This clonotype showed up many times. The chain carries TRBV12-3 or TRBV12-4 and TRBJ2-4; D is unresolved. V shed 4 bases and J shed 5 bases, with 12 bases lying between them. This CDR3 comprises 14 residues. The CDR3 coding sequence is TGTGCCAGCAGTTCCAGAATAAGGGAAAACATTCAGTACTTC. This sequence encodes CASSSRIRENIQYF.

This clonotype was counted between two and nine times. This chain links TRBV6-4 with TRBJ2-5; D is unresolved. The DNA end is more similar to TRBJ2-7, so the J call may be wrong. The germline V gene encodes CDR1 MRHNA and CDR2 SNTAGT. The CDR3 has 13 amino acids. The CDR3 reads CASSDQVGYEQYF. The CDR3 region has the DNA TGTGCCAGCAGTGATCAGGTCGGTTACGAGCAGTACTTC.

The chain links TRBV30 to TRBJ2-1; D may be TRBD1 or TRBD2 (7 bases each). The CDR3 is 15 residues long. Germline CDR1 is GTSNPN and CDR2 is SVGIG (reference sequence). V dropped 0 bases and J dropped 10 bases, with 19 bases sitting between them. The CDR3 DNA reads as TGTGCCTGGAGTGTACTGGGAGGGGGCGGGGGAGAGCAGTTCTTC. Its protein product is CAWSVLGGGGGEQFF.

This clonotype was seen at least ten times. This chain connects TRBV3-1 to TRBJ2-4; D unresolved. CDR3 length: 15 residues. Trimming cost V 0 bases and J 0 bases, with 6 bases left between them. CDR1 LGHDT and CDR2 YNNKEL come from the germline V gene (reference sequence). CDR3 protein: CASSQENLAKNIQYF. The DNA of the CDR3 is TGTGCCAGCAGCCAAGAGAATTTAGCCAAAAACATTCAGTACTTC.

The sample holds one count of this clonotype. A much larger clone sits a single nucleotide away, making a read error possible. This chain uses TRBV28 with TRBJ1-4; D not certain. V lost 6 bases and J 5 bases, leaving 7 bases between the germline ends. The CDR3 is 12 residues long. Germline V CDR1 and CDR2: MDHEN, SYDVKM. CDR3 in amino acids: CASRLGNEKLFF. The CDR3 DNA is TGTGCCAGCAGATTGGGAAATGAAAAACTGTTTTTT. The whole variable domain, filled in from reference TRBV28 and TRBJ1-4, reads DVKVTQSSRYLVKRTGEKVFLECVQDMDHENMFWYRQDPGLGLRLIYFSYDVKMKEKGDIPEGYSVSREKKERFSLILESASTNQTSMYLCASRLGNEKLFFGSGTQLSVL.

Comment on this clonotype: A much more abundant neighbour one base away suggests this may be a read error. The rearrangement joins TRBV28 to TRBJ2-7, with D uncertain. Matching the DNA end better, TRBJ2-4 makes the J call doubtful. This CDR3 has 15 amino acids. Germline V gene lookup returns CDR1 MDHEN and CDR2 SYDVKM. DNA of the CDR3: TGTGCCAGCAGTCCTCGACTCTGGGCCAAAAGCATTCAGTACTTC. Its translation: CASSPRLWAKSIQYF.

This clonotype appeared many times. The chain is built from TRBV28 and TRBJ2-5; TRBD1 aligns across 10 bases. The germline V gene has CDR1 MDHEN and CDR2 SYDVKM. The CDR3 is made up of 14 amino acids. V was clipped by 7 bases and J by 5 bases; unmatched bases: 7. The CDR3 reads CASKRQGAPETQYF. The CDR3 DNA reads TGTGCCAGCAAGAGACAGGGGGCGCCGGAGACCCAGTACTTC.

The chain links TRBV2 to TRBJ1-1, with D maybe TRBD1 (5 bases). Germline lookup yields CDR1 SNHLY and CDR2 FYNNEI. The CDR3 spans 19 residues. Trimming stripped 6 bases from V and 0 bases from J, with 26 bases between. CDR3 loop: CASRPWVGPRTYMNTEAFF. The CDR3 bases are TGTGCCAGCAGGCCGTGGGTAGGCCCTAGGACATACATGAACACTGAAGCTTTCTTT.

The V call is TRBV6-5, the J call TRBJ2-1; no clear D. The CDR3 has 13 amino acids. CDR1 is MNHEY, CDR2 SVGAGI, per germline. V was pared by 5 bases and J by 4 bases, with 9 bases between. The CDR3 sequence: CASSAIVYNEQFF. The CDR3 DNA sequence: TGTGCCAGCAGTGCGATAGTATACAATGAGCAGTTCTTC.

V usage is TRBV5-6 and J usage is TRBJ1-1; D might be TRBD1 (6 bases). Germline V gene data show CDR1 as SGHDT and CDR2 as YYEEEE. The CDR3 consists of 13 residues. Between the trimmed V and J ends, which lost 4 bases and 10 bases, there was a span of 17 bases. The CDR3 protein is CASSPGQGFGAFF. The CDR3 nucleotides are TGTGCCAGCAGCCCGGGGCAGGGGTTCGGAGCTTTCTTT.

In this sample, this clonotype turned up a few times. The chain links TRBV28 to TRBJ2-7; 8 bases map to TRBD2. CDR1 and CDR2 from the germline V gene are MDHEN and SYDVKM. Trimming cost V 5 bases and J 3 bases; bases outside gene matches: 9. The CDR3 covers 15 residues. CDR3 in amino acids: CASSPRTSFSYEQYF. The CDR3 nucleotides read TGTGCCAGCAGTCCAAGGACTAGCTTTAGCTACGAGCAGTACTTC.

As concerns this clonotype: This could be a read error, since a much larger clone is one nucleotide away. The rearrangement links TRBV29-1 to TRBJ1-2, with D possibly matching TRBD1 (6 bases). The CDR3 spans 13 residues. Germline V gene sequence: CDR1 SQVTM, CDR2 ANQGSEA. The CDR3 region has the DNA TGCAGCGTTGTACAGGGCTTTAACTATGACTACACCTTC. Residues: CSVVQGFNYDYTF. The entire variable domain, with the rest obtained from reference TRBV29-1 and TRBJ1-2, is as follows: SAVISQKPSRDICQRGTSLTIQCQVDSQVTMMFWYRQQPGQSLTLIATANQGSEATYESGFVIDKFPISRPNLTFSTLTVSNMSPEDSSIYLCSVVQGFNYDYTFGSGTRLTVV.

The CDR3 DNA sequence: TGTGCCATCAGTGAGTCGACCCAAGCAAAGCACCACTTT. This sequence encodes CAISESTQAKHHF. The V call is TRBV10-3, the J call TRBJ1-6; the D is unclear. The CDR3 covers 13 residues. V was cut by 0 bases and J by 18 bases, with 15 bases left in between. Germline V gene data show CDR1 as ENHRY and CDR2 as SYGVKD.

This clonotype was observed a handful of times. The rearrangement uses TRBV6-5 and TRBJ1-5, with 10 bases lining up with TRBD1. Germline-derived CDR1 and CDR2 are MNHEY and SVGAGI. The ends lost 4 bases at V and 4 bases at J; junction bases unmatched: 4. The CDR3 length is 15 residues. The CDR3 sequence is CASSWDRGGNQPQHF. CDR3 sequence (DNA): TGTGCCAGCAGTTGGGACAGGGGAGGGAATCAGCCCCAGCATTTT.

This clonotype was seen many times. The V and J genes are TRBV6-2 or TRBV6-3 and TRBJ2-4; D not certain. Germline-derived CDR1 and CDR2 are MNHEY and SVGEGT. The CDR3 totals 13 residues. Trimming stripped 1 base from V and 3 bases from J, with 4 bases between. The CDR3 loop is CASSYLVKNIQYF. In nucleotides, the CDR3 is TGTGCCAGCAGTTACTTGGTCAAAAACATTCAGTACTTC.

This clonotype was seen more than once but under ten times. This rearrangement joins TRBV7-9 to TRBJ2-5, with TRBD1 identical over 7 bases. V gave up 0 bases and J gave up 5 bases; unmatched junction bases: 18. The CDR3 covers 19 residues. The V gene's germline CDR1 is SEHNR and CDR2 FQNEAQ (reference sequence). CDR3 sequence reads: CASSLAARGWQGMLETQYF. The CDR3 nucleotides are TGTGCCAGCAGCTTAGCGGCCAGGGGGTGGCAGGGGATGTTGGAGACCCAGTACTTC.

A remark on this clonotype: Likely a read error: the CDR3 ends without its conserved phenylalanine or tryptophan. The CDR3: CASSQLRGTDTQYV. Here the CDR3 DNA reads TGTGCCAGCAGCCAATTACGAGGGACAGATACGCAGTATGTT. The gene calls are TRBV2 and TRBJ2-3; a weak D match, TRBD2 (5 bases). V was clipped by 6 bases and J by 3 bases, with 13 bases between them. The CDR3 covers 14 residues. CDR1 is SNHLY and CDR2 is FYNNEI in the germline V gene.

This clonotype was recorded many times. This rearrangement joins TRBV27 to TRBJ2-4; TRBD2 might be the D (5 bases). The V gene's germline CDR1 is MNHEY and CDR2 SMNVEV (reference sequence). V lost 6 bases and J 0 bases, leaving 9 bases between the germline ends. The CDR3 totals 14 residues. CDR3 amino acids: CASRKAGAKNIQYF. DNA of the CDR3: TGTGCCAGCAGAAAGGCGGGAGCCAAAAACATTCAGTACTTC.

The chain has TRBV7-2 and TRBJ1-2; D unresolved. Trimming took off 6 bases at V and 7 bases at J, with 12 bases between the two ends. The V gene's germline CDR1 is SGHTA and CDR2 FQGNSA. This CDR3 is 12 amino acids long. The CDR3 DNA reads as TGTGCCAGCAGTCCGGGGATCCTTGGCTACACCTTC. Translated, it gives CASSPGILGYTF.

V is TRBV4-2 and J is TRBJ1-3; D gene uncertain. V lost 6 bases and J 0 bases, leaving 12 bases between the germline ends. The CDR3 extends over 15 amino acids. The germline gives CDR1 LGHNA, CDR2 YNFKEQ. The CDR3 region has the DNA TGTGCCAGCAGTACCGACGGAGGCTCTGGAAACACCATATATTTT. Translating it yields CASSTDGGSGNTIYF.